This T cell receptor (beta chain) is drawn from a study of cytotoxic CD8 clonotypes in ibrutinib-treated CLL. Study-level background: Following treatment for a median roughly twelve months, range 6 to 36, response samples were then taken.

Libraries were prepared by immunoSEQ multiplex PCR; TCRdb keeps only in-frame clonotypes and omits some of them. Among about 160,000 clones listed, approximately 80% were seen once. The CDR3 extends over 16 amino acids. The V and J ends lost 2 bases and 0 bases respectively, with 8 bases between them. CDR1 and CDR2 from the germline V gene are MNHNY and SVGAGI (reference sequence). V usage is TRBV6-6 and J usage is TRBJ2-6; the D is unclear. This material consisted of PBMCs, taken after 12 months of ibrutinib treatment. The source is a human donor with chronic lymphocytic leukemia. The DNA for the CDR3 is TGTGCCAGCAGTTACGATGCTTCCTCTGGGGCCAACGTCCTGACTTTC. This codes for CASSYDASSGANVLTF.